The entry below gives a single TCR beta chain sequence along with its context. The table lists this clonotype with many counts. This clone's antigen is unknown. Per-nucleotide qualities are absent, and no much larger clonotype sits a single base away. This was a case-control study nested in a cohort of healthcare workers in London, UK, who had nasopharyngeal swab PCR tests and blood samples taken every week. Healthcare workers were recruited during the week of the UK lockdown, between 23 and 31 March 2020, and followed weekly for up to about 15 weeks. This entry belongs to a study of early T cells in non-severe SARS-CoV-2 infection listed by TCRdb under 2021. About the investigation overall: Bulk RNA from unsorted whole blood was used for TCR sequencing, so alpha and beta chains could not be paired. Overall results and qualifications from the work: VDJdb matching was skewed toward anti-spike CD8 responses and likely underestimated virus-specific expansions by missing private and CD4 specificities.

The junction carries 20 bases between V and J, which are trimmed by 2 bases and 4 bases respectively. The CDR3 has 17 amino acids, counting the end cysteine and phenylalanine. The CDR3 DNA has 51 bases and is translated from base 1. The germline V gene yields SGHTA for CDR1 and FQGNSA for CDR2. To prepare the library, 5' RACE was applied. Sequencing was performed on a NextSeq 500. The TCR library protocol attached unique molecular identifiers to individual cDNA molecules to correct for sequencing error and PCR bias. Both TCR alpha and beta chains were sequenced, and tight co-correlation was observed between alpha and beta sequence abundances in each sample. As for the authors' bioinformatics: V gene, J gene and CDR3 annotation of TCR sequences was performed with Decombinator V4. Expanded TCRs were defined as changing significantly between any two time points under a Poisson model with p below 0.0001. TCR abundances were normalised to the total number of TCRs sequenced in each sample and reported as counts per million. TRAV1-2 paired with TRAJ12, TRAJ20 or TRAJ33 defined MAIT TCRs, while TRAV10 paired with TRAJ18 defined iNKT TCRs. VDJdb, accessed on 1 November 2021, was searched for TCRs annotated for CMV, EBV and SARS-CoV-2, and TCRs annotated for more than one antigen were excluded. The public reads were reprocessed in TCRdb via fastp at Q25 and MiXCR, keeping in-frame beta chains. Merged by CDR3 protein, the rows form single entries marked with the most common genes and DNA. The V and J calls come from TCRdb's annotation, not from the publication. A total of approximately 70,000 distinct CDR3 sequences appear in this sample, approximately 12% of them only once. Around 16% of the sample is taken by the ten largest.

The sample consisted of whole blood, taken at baseline. The sequence joins TRBV7-2 to TRBJ2-5; the D element might be TRBD1 or TRBD2, as each aligns at 6 bases. The receptor's source is an adult who was a healthcare worker with PCR-confirmed SARS-CoV-2 infection or an uninfected control (not recorded which). The donor label of this sample is uncertain. For the CDR3, the sequence is CASSLNSGAPVGETQYF. The bases read TGTGCCAGCAGCTTAAATTCGGGGGCGCCCGTCGGAGAGACCCAGTACTTC. Here the CDR3 is joined to the reference TRBV7-2 and TRBJ2-5 genes, and the full variable domain is: GAGVSQSPSNKVTEKGKDVELRCDPISGHTALYWYRQSLGQGLEFLIYFQGNSAPDKSGLPSDRFSAERTGGSVSTLTIQRTQQEDSAVYLCASSLNSGAPVGETQYFGPGTRLLVL.